The source of this T cell receptor beta chain is a study of Ad26.COV2.S vaccination and SARS-CoV-2 variants. A remark on this clone: No antigen is known for it.

General study findings and limits: Following vaccination, spike-specific CD8+ and CD4+ T cell responses reportedly exhibited substantial breadth. Using TCR breadth and depth analyses may have led to underestimated total T cell responses.

Libraries were prepared by immunoSEQ multiplex PCR; TCRdb keeps only in-frame clonotypes and omits some of them. The sample carries 120,000 to 150,000 clones, 86% recorded once. The CDR3 consists of 15 residues. Germline CDR1 reads MDHEN; CDR2 reads SYDVKM. Losses at the gene ends were 4 bases for V and 9 bases for J; bases not matched to a gene: 5. This rearrangement joins TRBV28 to TRBJ1-6, with 11 bases matching TRBD1. This receptor was identified in a human donor who had recovered from COVID-19. Here the sequenced sample was peripheral blood, taken after recovery from COVID-19. In DNA form, the CDR3 reads TGTGCCAGCAGTTATTTAGGACAGGGGGCTTCACCCCTCCACTTT. This sequence encodes CASSYLGQGASPLHF.